This TCR beta chain came from a study of T cell changes during pregnancy in multiple sclerosis. Germline trimming cut 0 bases from V and 1 base from J; bases unmatched to any gene: 2. Germline V gives CDR1 SGHRS, CDR2 YFSETQ. This CDR3 spans 16 amino acids. Libraries were prepared by immunoSEQ multiplex PCR; TCRdb keeps only in-frame clonotypes and omits some of them. Among about 40,000 clones listed, approximately 94% were seen once. J is TRBJ2-5 and V is TRBV5-1; 11 bases are shared with TRBD2. The sequence was collected from a female donor with multiple sclerosis, enrolled in a pregnancy study. This specimen was peripheral blood, taken in the third trimester of pregnancy. The CDR3 bases are TGCGCCAGCAGCTTGGGACTAGCGGGGTCCCAAGAGACCCAGTACTTC. Translating gives CASSLGLAGSQETQYF.